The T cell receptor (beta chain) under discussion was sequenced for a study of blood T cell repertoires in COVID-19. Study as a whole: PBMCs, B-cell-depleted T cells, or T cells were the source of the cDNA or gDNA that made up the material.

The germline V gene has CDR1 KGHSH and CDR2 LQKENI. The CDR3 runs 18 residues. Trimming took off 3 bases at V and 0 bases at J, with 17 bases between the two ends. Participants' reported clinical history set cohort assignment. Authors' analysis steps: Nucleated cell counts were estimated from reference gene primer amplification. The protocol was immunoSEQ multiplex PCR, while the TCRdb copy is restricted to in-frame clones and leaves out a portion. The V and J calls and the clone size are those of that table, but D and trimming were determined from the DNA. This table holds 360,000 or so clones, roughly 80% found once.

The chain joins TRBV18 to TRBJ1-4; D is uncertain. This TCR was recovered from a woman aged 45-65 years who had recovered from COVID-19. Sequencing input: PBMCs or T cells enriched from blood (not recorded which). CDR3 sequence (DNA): TGTGCCAGCTCACCGACTATGGCTCTACATGCAACTAATGAAAAACTGTTTTTT. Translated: CASSPTMALHATNEKLFF. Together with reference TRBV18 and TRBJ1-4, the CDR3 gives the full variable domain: NAGVMQNPRHLVRRRGQEARLRCSPMKGHSHVYWYRQLPEEGLKFMVYLQKENIIDESGMPKERFSAEFPKEGPSILRIQQVVRGDSAAYFCASSPTMALHATNEKLFFGSGTQLSVL.